This record concerns one T cell receptor beta chain sequence. The V end lost 3 bases, the J end lost 2 bases, and 16 bases lay between the germline ends. This CDR3 is built from 17 residues. Germline-derived CDR1 and CDR2 are MNHNS and SASEGT. The entry originates in a study of blood T cell repertoires in COVID-19. Overall study: Whether acute or convalescent, the COVID-19 samples came from the United States, Italy and Spain. Sample material is recorded as cDNA or gDNA derived from T cells, B-cell-depleted T cells, or PBMCs.

The authors' processing: Scientists estimated how many nucleated cells there were by amplifying reference gene primers. Generated by immunoSEQ multiplex PCR, the TCRdb table keeps only in-frame clones and is missing some. From that table come the V and J calls and clone size; the DNA was used to work out D and trimming. The profile shows over 200,000 clones, about nine tenths of them singletons. The TCR sequence derives from a man in his sixties who had recovered from COVID-19. What was sequenced was peripheral blood. The rearrangement uses TRBV6-1 and TRBJ2-2; D is perhaps TRBD2 (6 bases). Here the CDR3 reads CASSDPPYGGNTGELFF. The CDR3 DNA reads TGTGCCAGCAGTGATCCTCCCTACGGGGGAAACACCGGGGAGCTGTTTTTT.